This entry lists 27 T cell receptor beta chains sequenced from one sample in a study of tumour-infiltrating T cells in Burkitt lymphoma. Assay: immunoSEQ multiplex PCR; the TCRdb copy retains only in-frame clones and omits some. The sample shows around 1,400 clones, 13% of them seen only once. The sample comprised tumor tissue. These receptors came from a human donor with Burkitt lymphoma.

A note on this clone: One end of the junction does not line up with germline, which may come from a read error. J is TRBJ2-6 and V is TRBV6-5, with TRBD1 matching over 8 bases. Germline V CDR1 and CDR2: MNHEY, SVGAGI. The length of the CDR3 is 15 residues. CDR3 DNA sequence: TGTGTCAGCAGTTCACAGGGGGCTGGGGCCAACGTCCTGACTTTC. Protein product: CVSSSQGAGANVLTF.

V and J are TRBV7-2 and TRBJ2-1; 8 bases are a match to TRBD2. Germline trimming cut 5 bases from V and 3 bases from J; bases unmatched to any gene: 6. The length of the CDR3 is 15 residues. The germline V gene has CDR1 SGHTA and CDR2 FQGNSA. Written as DNA, the CDR3 is TGTGCCAGCAGCCACGGCAGCGGGAGCTACAATGAGCAGTTCTTC. This codes for CASSHGSGSYNEQFF. The entire variable domain, with the rest obtained from reference TRBV7-2 and TRBJ2-1, is as follows: GAGVSQSPSNKVTEKGKDVELRCDPISGHTALYWYRQSLGQGLEFLIYFQGNSAPDKSGLPSDRFSAERTGGSVSTLTIQRTQQEDSAVYLCASSHGSGSYNEQFFGPGTRLTVL.

In its sample, this clone was seen a few times. This chain connects TRBV28 to TRBJ1-1; possible D gene TRBD1, 5 bases. The CDR3 is 14 amino acids. The V end lost 1 base, the J end lost 1 base, and 7 bases lay between the germline ends. Germline CDR1 MDHEN, CDR2 SYDVKM. The DNA of the CDR3 is TGTGCCAGCAGTTTATCCAGGGAGAACACTGAAGCTTTCTTT. Its translation is CASSLSRENTEAFF. Full variable domain (rest looked up from reference TRBV28 and TRBJ1-1): DVKVTQSSRYLVKRTGEKVFLECVQDMDHENMFWYRQDPGLGLRLIYFSYDVKMKEKGDIPEGYSVSREKKERFSLILESASTNQTSMYLCASSLSRENTEAFFGQGTRLTVV.

The CDR3 coding sequence is TGTGCCAGCAGTGAACCTTACACACACAACACAGATACGCAGTATTTT. Translating gives CASSEPYTHNTDTQYF. The chain carries TRBV2 and TRBJ2-3, with D unresolved. This CDR3 has 16 residues. Trimming cost V 2 bases and J 2 bases, with 14 bases left between them. The germline V gene encodes CDR1 SNHLY and CDR2 FYNNEI. The whole variable domain, filled in from reference TRBV2 and TRBJ2-3, reads EPEVTQTPSHQVTQMGQEVILRCVPISNHLYFYWYRQILGQKVEFLVSFYNNEISEKSEIFDDQFSVERPDGSNFTLKIRSTKLEDSAMYFCASSEPYTHNTDTQYFGPGTRLTVL.

This chain uses TRBV27 with TRBJ2-1, with D perhaps matching TRBD2 (5 bases). V was pared by 2 bases and J by 6 bases, with 17 bases between. This CDR3 is built from 16 residues. Germline CDR1 reads MNHEY; CDR2 reads SMNVEV (reference sequence). The CDR3 spells CASSLMASPTLNEQFF. Written as DNA, the CDR3 is TGTGCCAGCAGTTTAATGGCTAGCCCTACACTCAATGAGCAGTTCTTC.

A few counts support this clone. This chain links TRBV4-1 with TRBJ1-5, with D possibly matching TRBD1 (5 bases). The V gene lost 4 bases and the J gene lost 2 bases, with 9 bases spanning the gap. The CDR3 consists of 14 residues. Per the germline V gene, CDR1 is MGHRA and CDR2 is YSYEKL. CDR3 DNA sequence: TGCGCCAGCAGCCCCAAACAGGGCAATCAGCCCCAGCATTTT. This codes for CASSPKQGNQPQHF.

The rearrangement uses TRBV7-2 and TRBJ2-1, with D possibly being TRBD1 or TRBD2 (5 bases each). Per the germline V gene, CDR1 is SGHTA and CDR2 is FQGNSA. The V gene lost 5 bases and the J gene lost 0 bases, with 11 bases spanning the gap. This CDR3 is 15 amino acids long. In DNA, the CDR3 is TGTGCCAGCAGCCTGGGACCCAGCTCCTACAATGAGCAGTTCTTC. This encodes CASSLGPSSYNEQFF.

Only a few counts were recorded for this clone. The gene calls are TRBV19 and TRBJ2-3; TRBD2 matches at 10 bases. The V gene's germline CDR1 is LNHDA and CDR2 SQIVND (reference sequence). The CDR3 has 16 amino acids. V dropped 3 bases and J dropped 3; count of bases not matched to a gene: 6. The DNA of the CDR3 is TGTGCCAGTAGTATTAGTAAGCGGGGGGGTACAGATACGCAGTATTTT. This codes for CASSISKRGGTDTQYF.

This clone turned up a few times. CDR3 bases: TGTGCCAGCAGCTTAGATCCCGACACTGAAGCTTTCTTT. Translated: CASSLDPDTEAFF. V gene TRBV11-3 combines with J gene TRBJ1-1; no clear D gene. The CDR3 has 13 amino acids. Germline CDR1 reads SGHNT; CDR2 reads YENEEA. V lost 0 bases and J lost 3, with 5 bases in between.

This clone is classed as large. The chain has TRBV7-9 and TRBJ1-4; TRBD1 aligns across 7 bases. CDR3 length: 16 amino acids. J lost 4 bases, V lost 6 bases, and 11 bases had no gene match. Germline V gene data show CDR1 as SEHNR and CDR2 as FQNEAQ (reference sequence). The CDR3 sequence: CASSRPPGQINEKLFF. CDR3 nucleotides: TGTGCCAGCAGTCGACCTCCGGGACAGATTAATGAAAAACTGTTTTTT.

V usage is TRBV4-3 and J usage is TRBJ2-5, with 9 bases that match TRBD2. Trimming took 1 base from V and 4 from J; bases not matched to a gene: 4. The CDR3 totals 15 residues. Germline V gene lookup returns CDR1 LGHNA and CDR2 YSLEER. CDR3: CASSQVAGVRETQYF. For the CDR3, the DNA is TGCGCCAGCAGCCAAGTAGCGGGAGTGCGAGAGACCCAGTACTTC.

The chain couples TRBV18 to TRBJ1-6; 11 bases line up with TRBD1. The length of the CDR3 is 17 residues. Germline values: CDR1 KGHSH, CDR2 LQKENI. Losses at the gene ends were 3 bases for V and 7 bases for J; bases not matched to a gene: 8. For the CDR3, the DNA is TGTGCCAGCTCACCGATCTCCGGGACAGGGGGGAATTCACCCCTCCACTTT. Translated, it gives CASSPISGTGGNSPLHF.

The chain recombines TRBV28 with TRBJ1-2, with TRBD1 identical over 7 bases. The CDR3 length is 14 residues. The V segment lost 5 bases and the J segment 4 bases; nucleotides outside the gene matches: 7. The germline V gene has CDR1 MDHEN and CDR2 SYDVKM. This chain's CDR3 is CASSEGQQIYGYTF. As DNA, the CDR3 is TGTGCCAGCAGTGAGGGACAGCAAATCTATGGCTACACCTTC.

V is TRBV27 and J is TRBJ1-1, with 7 bases lining up with TRBD1. CDR1 is MNHEY, CDR2 SMNVEV, per germline (reference sequence). V lost 5 bases, J lost 0 bases, and 3 bases stayed unmatched. There are 14 residues in the CDR3. In nucleotides, the CDR3 is TGTGCCAGCAGTCAGGGGGGCATGAACACTGAAGCTTTCTTT. Translated: CASSQGGMNTEAFF.

As for this clone: Sequence at one end of the junction differs from germline and may be a read error. This chain links TRBV7-2 with TRBJ1-5; D perhaps matches TRBD1 (5 bases). CDR1 is SGHTA and CDR2 is FQGNSA in the germline V gene. The CDR3 extends over 12 amino acids. The CDR3 DNA sequence: TGTGCCAGCAGCCTCGACAGTCAGTCCCAGCATTTT. This encodes CASSLDSQSQHF.

This clone was seen more than once but under ten times. The chain couples TRBV11-2 to TRBJ1-5; D is uncertain. This CDR3 spans 13 amino acids. Trimming shortened V by 2 bases and J by 7 bases, and 9 bases separated the two germline ends. Germline CDR1 is SGHAT and CDR2 is FQNNGV. The CDR3 loop is CASSLSPSQPQHF. For the CDR3, the DNA is TGTGCCAGCAGCTTATCCCCCAGCCAGCCCCAGCATTTT.

The sample holds a few counts of this clone. The J gene is TRBJ1-5, the V gene TRBV19, with D possibly TRBD1 on 6 matching bases. V lost 6 bases to trimming and J lost 7 bases, with 19 bases between them. This CDR3 comprises 15 residues. CDR1 LNHDA and CDR2 SQIVND come from the germline V gene (reference sequence). The DNA for the CDR3 is TGTGCCAGTAGGCCGGCGGCAGGGGTGAGCCAGCCCCAGCATTTT. Translated: CASRPAAGVSQPQHF.

A few counts support this clone. This rearrangement joins TRBV11-1 to TRBJ2-1; 9 nucleotides line up with TRBD2. Germline V gene sequence: CDR1 SGHAT, CDR2 FQDESV (reference sequence). The CDR3 loop spans 15 amino acids. V trimming: 4 bases; J trimming: 7 bases; junction bases outside the gene matches: 8. The CDR3 here is CASSSTRGGRNEQFF. The CDR3 DNA reads as TGTGCCAGCAGCTCGACGCGGGGGGGCCGGAATGAGCAGTTCTTC.

The chain combines TRBV7-9 with TRBJ1-1, with D possibly being TRBD1 (6 bases). From germline, CDR1 is SEHNR and CDR2 FQNEAQ (reference sequence). This CDR3 has 13 residues. V gave up 5 bases and J gave up 8 bases, with 15 bases separating them. The CDR3: CASSLGGRAEAFF. As DNA, the CDR3 is TGTGCCAGCAGCCTAGGGGGGCGAGCAGAAGCTTTCTTT.

This clone was counted between two and nine times. J is TRBJ2-1 and V is TRBV7-2; 8 bases align to TRBD2. V dropped 1 base and J dropped 4; count of bases not matched to a gene: 6. This CDR3 contains 16 residues. The germline CDR1 and CDR2 sequences are SGHTA and FQGNSA. The CDR3 protein is CASSLGGLAGYNEQFF. The CDR3 coding sequence is TGTGCCAGCAGCTTAGGAGGTCTAGCGGGTTACAATGAGCAGTTCTTC.

This clone showed up just a few times. The chain joins TRBV5-6 to TRBJ1-6, with D possibly TRBD1 on 6 matching bases. This CDR3 spans 14 amino acids. Looked up from germline, CDR1 is SGHDT and CDR2 is YYEEEE. The V end was cut by 2 bases, the J end by 7 bases, with 10 bases between. Written as DNA, the CDR3 is TGTGCCAGCAGCTTCGGACAGCGCAATTCACCCCTCCACTTT. This translates into CASSFGQRNSPLHF.

The chain links TRBV7-9 to TRBJ1-3; D is undetermined. Trimming shortened V by 5 bases and J by 0 bases, and 5 bases separated the two germline ends. CDR1 is SEHNR, CDR2 FQNEAQ, per germline (reference sequence). The CDR3 totals 13 residues. The CDR3 bases are TGTGCCAGCAGCCACAACTCTGGAAACACCATATATTTT. This gives the protein CASSHNSGNTIYF. Drawing the rest from reference TRBV7-9 and TRBJ1-3, the complete variable domain is DTGVSQNPRHKITKRGQNVTFRCDPISEHNRLYWYRQTLGQGPEFLTYFQNEAQLEKSRLLSDRFSAERPKGSFSTLEIQRTEQGDSAMYLCASSHNSGNTIYFGEGSWLTVV.

J is TRBJ2-7 and V is TRBV6-5; 7 nucleotides agree with TRBD1. Losses at the gene ends were 2 bases for V and 11 bases for J; bases not matched to a gene: 9. There are 13 residues in the CDR3. The germline V gene has CDR1 MNHEY and CDR2 SVGAGI. In nucleotides, the CDR3 is TGTGCCAGCAGTTACACTTCGGACAGGTTGAAGTACGTC. Amino acids: CASSYTSDRLKYV.

This clone has only a few counts. The chain joins TRBV7-2 to TRBJ1-6; 7 bases match TRBD1. The CDR3 runs 16 residues. J lost 4 bases, V lost 3 bases, and 6 bases had no gene match. CDR1 is SGHTA, CDR2 FQGNSA, per germline. This CDR3 reads CASSFKTGIYNSPLHF. CDR3 in DNA: TGTGCCAGCAGCTTTAAGACAGGGATATATAATTCACCCCTCCACTTT.

The CDR3 nucleotides are TGCGCCAGCAGCTTGGCTCCCAATTCACCCCTCCACTTT. Amino acid sequence: CASSLAPNSPLHF. This chain links TRBV5-1 with TRBJ1-6, with unresolved D. Per the germline V gene, CDR1 is SGHRS and CDR2 is YFSETQ. The CDR3 covers 13 residues. V lost 0 bases and J 7 bases, leaving 5 bases between the germline ends.

To note about this clone: The limits of the CDR3 on the DNA are not certain, so only TCRdb's listed CDR3 is given. The chain has TRBV2 and TRBJ1-4; the D call of TRBD1 is as the table states it, not checked on the DNA. Germline V gives CDR1 SNHLY, CDR2 FYNNEI. The CDR3 contains 20 residues when both ends are counted. This CDR3 reads CASSVLFFGQGAGANEKLFF.

This chain links TRBV28 with TRBJ2-3, with D tentatively TRBD2 (6 bases). Germline loops: CDR1 MDHEN, CDR2 SYDVKM. The CDR3 contains 14 residues. Trimming shortened V by 6 bases and J by 2 bases, and 12 bases separated the two germline ends. CDR3 residues: CASSKGLYTDTQYF. In DNA form, the CDR3 reads TGTGCCAGCAGCAAGGGACTGTACACAGATACGCAGTATTTT. The complete variable domain, with remaining parts taken from reference TRBV28 and TRBJ2-3, reads DVKVTQSSRYLVKRTGEKVFLECVQDMDHENMFWYRQDPGLGLRLIYFSYDVKMKEKGDIPEGYSVSREKKERFSLILESASTNQTSMYLCASSKGLYTDTQYFGPGTRLTVL.